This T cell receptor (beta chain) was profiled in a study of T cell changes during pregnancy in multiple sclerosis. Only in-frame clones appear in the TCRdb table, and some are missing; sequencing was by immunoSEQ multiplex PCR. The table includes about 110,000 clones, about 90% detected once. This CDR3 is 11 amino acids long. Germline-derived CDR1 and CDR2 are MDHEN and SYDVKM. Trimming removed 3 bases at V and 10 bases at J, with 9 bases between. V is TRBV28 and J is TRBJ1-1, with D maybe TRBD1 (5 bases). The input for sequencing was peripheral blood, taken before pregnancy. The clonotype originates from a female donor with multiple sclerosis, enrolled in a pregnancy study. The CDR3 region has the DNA TGTGCCAGCAGTTTTGGGGCGGCAGCTTTCTTT. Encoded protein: CASSFGAAAFF.